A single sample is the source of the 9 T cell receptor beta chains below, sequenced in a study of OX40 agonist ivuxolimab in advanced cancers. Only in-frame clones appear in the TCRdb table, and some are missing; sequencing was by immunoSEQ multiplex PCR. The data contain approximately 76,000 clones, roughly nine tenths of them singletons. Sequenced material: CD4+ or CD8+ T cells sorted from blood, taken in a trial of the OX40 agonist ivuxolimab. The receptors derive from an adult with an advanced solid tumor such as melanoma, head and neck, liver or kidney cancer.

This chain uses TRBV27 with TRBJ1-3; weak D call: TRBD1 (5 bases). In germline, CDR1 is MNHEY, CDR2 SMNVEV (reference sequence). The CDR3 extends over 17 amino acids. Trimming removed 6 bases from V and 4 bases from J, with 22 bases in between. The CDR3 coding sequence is TGTGCCAGCAGGCCCAATCGGGGGGTGACGCTCGGAAACACCATATATTTT. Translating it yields CASRPNRGVTLGNTIYF.

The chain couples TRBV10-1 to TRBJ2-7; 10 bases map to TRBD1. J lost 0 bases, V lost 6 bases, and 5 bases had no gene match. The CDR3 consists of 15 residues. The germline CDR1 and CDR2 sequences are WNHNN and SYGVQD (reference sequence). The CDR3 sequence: CASRGQGTNSYEQYF. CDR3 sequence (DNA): TGCGCCAGCAGGGGACAGGGGACGAACTCCTACGAGCAGTACTTC.

CDR3 loop: CASSLAAERSLTKNIQYF. DNA for the CDR3: TGTGCCAGCAGCTTAGCGGCGGAACGGTCACTGACCAAAAACATTCAGTACTTC. The rearrangement uses TRBV7-6 and TRBJ2-4; D gene ambiguous. The V gene lost 0 bases and the J gene lost 2 bases, with 17 bases spanning the gap. CDR3 size: 18 residues. The germline V gene encodes CDR1 SGHVS and CDR2 FNYEAQ.

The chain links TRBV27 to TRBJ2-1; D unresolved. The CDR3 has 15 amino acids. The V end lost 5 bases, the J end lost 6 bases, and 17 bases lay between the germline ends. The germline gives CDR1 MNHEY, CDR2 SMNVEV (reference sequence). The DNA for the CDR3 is TGTGCCAGCAGTCTTCCGGGCCGAGTGAGCAATGAGCAGTTCTTC. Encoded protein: CASSLPGRVSNEQFF.

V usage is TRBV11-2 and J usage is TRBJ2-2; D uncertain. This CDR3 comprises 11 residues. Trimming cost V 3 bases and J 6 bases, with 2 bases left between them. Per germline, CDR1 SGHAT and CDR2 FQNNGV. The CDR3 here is CASSLAGELFF. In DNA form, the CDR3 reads TGTGCCAGCAGCTTGGCCGGGGAGCTGTTTTTT.

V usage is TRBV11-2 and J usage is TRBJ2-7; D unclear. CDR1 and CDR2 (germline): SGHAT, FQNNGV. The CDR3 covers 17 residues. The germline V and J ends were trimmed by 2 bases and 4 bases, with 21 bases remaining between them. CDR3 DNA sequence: TGTGCCAGCAGCTTAAACCTGGGTCAAGCCCCTGATTACGAGCAGTACTTC. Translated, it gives CASSLNLGQAPDYEQYF.

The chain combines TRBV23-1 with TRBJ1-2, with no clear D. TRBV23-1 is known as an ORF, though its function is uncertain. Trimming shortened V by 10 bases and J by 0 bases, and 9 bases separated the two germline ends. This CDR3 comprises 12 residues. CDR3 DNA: TGCGCCACCCCCCCCTCTAACTATGGCTACACCTTC. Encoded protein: CATPPSNYGYTF.

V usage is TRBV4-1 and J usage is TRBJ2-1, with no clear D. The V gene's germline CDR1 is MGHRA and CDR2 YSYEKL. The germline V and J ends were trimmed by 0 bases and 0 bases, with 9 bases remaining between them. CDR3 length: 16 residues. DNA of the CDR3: TGCGCCAGCAGCCAAGAGTCAGGTGGCTCCTACAATGAGCAGTTCTTC. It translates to CASSQESGGSYNEQFF.

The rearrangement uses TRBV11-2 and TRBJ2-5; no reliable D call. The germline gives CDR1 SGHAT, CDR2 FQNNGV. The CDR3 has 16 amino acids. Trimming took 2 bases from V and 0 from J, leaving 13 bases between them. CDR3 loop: CASSLIWASYQETQYF. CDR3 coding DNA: TGTGCCAGCAGCTTAATATGGGCCTCGTACCAAGAGACCCAGTACTTC.